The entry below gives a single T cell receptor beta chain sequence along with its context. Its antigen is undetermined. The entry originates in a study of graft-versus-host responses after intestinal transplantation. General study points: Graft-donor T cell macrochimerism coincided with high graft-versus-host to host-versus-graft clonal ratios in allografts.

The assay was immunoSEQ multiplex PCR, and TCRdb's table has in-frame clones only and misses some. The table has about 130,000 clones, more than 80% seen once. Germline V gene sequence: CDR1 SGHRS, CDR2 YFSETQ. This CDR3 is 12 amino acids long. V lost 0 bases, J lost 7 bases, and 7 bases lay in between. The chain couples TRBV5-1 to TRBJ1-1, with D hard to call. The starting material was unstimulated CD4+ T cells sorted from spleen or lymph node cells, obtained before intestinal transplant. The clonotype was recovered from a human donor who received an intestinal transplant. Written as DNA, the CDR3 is TGCGCCAGCAGCTTGGAGTCAGATGAAGCTTTCTTT. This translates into CASSLESDEAFF.